One and the same sample provided the 22 T cell receptor beta chains below, sequenced in a study of T cells in Graves' hyperthyroidism and ophthalmopathy. TCR beta CDR3 regions were amplified from RNA transcripts. TCR CDR3 regions were first amplified by RT-PCR with HTBI primers. TCRdb fed the multiplex PCR reads into MiXCR, producing one record per CDR3 protein. Seen here are around 600,000 distinct CDR3 sequences, less than 20% observed once, and the top ten hold 6.5% to 8%. What was sequenced was blood. The source of these receptors is a young woman with Graves' hyperthyroidism.

This clonotype appeared many times. This chain links TRBV28 with TRBJ2-7, with TRBD2 identical over 13 bases. Germline V gives CDR1 MDHEN, CDR2 SYDVKM. Unmatched junction bases numbered 3, after V lost 4 bases and J lost 0 bases. The CDR3 loop spans 16 amino acids. For the CDR3, the DNA is TGTGCCAGCAGTTCCGGGACTAGCGGGATCTCCTACGAGCAGTACTTC. Encoded protein: CASSSGTSGISYEQYF.

This clonotype was observed at least ten times. V gene TRBV7-9 combines with J gene TRBJ2-1, with D maybe TRBD2 (6 bases). The germline V and J ends were trimmed by 1 base and 5 bases, with 12 bases remaining between them. This CDR3 comprises 15 residues. Per germline, CDR1 SEHNR and CDR2 FQNEAQ (reference sequence). The CDR3 loop is CASSLGASVNNEQFF. The CDR3 DNA follows: TGTGCCAGCAGCTTAGGGGCTAGCGTAAACAATGAGCAGTTCTTC.

The chain carries TRBV12-5 and TRBJ1-2, with D uncertain. This CDR3 spans 13 amino acids. Looked up from germline, CDR1 is LGHNT and CDR2 is FRNRAP. The ends were cut back, 6 bases at V and 1 base at J, with 9 bases in the middle. The DNA for the CDR3 is TGTGCTAGTGGAATAGGGAGTAACTATGGCTACACCTTC. Encoded protein: CASGIGSNYGYTF. Together with reference TRBV12-5 and TRBJ1-2, the CDR3 gives the full variable domain: DARVTQTPRHKVTEMGQEVTMRCQPILGHNTVFWYRQTMMQGLELLAYFRNRAPLDDSGMPKDRFSAEMPDATLATLKIQPSEPRDSAVYFCASGIGSNYGYTFGSGTRLTVV.

The rearrangement links TRBV6-1 to TRBJ2-1; unclear D gene. V lost 5 bases and J lost 0, with 11 bases in between. Per the germline V gene, CDR1 is MNHNS and CDR2 is SASEGT. The CDR3 loop spans 15 amino acids. The CDR3 bases are TGTGCCAGCAGTACCTCTCGGAGCTCCTACAATGAGCAGTTCTTC. This translates into CASSTSRSSYNEQFF.

Ten or more counts support this clonotype. The rearrangement joins TRBV11-2 to TRBJ2-7; a possible D gene is TRBD2 (5 bases). The CDR3 is made up of 13 amino acids. The germline V and J ends were trimmed by 3 bases and 6 bases, with 12 bases remaining between them. Germline assignment: CDR1 SGHAT and CDR2 FQNNGV. CDR3: CASSFVGIREQYF. For the CDR3, the DNA is TGTGCCAGCAGCTTCGTCGGGATTCGCGAGCAGTACTTC.

The rearrangement joins TRBV18 to TRBJ2-1; TRBD2 matches at 13 bases. The CDR3 sequence is 18 residues long. The junction had 11 bases not matched to a gene; V was cut back by 6 bases and J by 3 bases. Germline CDR1 reads KGHSH; CDR2 reads LQKENI. This chain's CDR3 is CASSSLAGGVPFYNEQFF. For the CDR3, the DNA is TGTGCCAGCTCGTCACTAGCGGGAGGGGTCCCCTTCTACAATGAGCAGTTCTTC.

This clonotype was counted at least ten times. This sequence joins TRBV12-3 or TRBV12-4 and TRBJ2-3, with 10 bases matching TRBD2. This CDR3 spans 16 amino acids. Trimming at V came to 5 bases and at J to 2 bases, leaving 7 bases not matched to a gene. The CDR3 DNA sequence: TGTGCCAGCAGTAACCGAGGGACTAGCGTCACAGATACGCAGTATTTT. Amino acids: CASSNRGTSVTDTQYF.

The chain couples TRBV30 to TRBJ2-3; 10 nucleotides align to TRBD2. The V gene end was trimmed by 2 bases and the J gene end by 3 bases; junction bases not matched to a gene: 17. The CDR3 has 19 amino acids. Germline V gene data show CDR1 as GTSNPN and CDR2 as SVGIG (reference sequence). CDR3 region: CAWSPPGLAEIIRTDTQYF. In DNA form, the CDR3 reads TGTGCCTGGAGTCCTCCCGGACTAGCGGAAATAATTAGGACAGATACGCAGTATTTT. The complete variable domain, with remaining parts taken from reference TRBV30 and TRBJ2-3, reads SQTIHQWPATLVQPVGSPLSLECTVEGTSNPNLYWYRQAAGRGLQLLFYSVGIGQISSEVPQNLSASRPQDRQFILSSKKLLLSDSGFYLCAWSPPGLAEIIRTDTQYFGPGTRLTVL.

About this clonotype: Being one base from a much bigger clone, this may be a read error. The chain joins TRBV28 to TRBJ2-5; 7 bases agree with TRBD2. This CDR3 is built from 19 residues. V shed 6 bases, J shed 4 bases, and the junction held 23 bases outside the gene matches. CDR1 is MDHEN, CDR2 SYDVKM, per germline. The CDR3 protein is CASRPTLLTSGGSRETQYF. Here the CDR3 DNA reads TGTGCCAGCAGACCTACACTGCTCACTTCTGGCGGGAGTCGAGAGACCCAGTACTTC.

This clonotype was seen ten or more times. The V and J genes are TRBV28 and TRBJ2-1; 11 nucleotides align to TRBD1. Germline V gives CDR1 MDHEN, CDR2 SYDVKM. V trimming: 6 bases; J trimming: 6 bases; junction bases outside the gene matches: 7. The CDR3 is made up of 15 amino acids. The CDR3: CASRRTGGLFNEQFF. The CDR3 DNA reads TGTGCCAGCAGGAGGACAGGGGGCTTATTCAATGAGCAGTTCTTC.

This clonotype has ten or more counts. J is TRBJ2-1 and V is TRBV5-1; TRBD1 agrees at 9 bases. There are 15 residues in the CDR3. In germline, CDR1 is SGHRS, CDR2 YFSETQ. J was trimmed by 10 bases and V by 2 bases; bases with no gene match: 10. The CDR3 reads CASSFSGQGSLEQFF. Here the CDR3 DNA reads TGCGCCAGCAGCTTCTCGGGACAGGGTTCGTTGGAGCAGTTCTTC.

This chain connects TRBV10-3 to TRBJ2-3, with 9 bases lining up with TRBD2. The CDR3 runs to 16 residues. After removal of 3 bases from V and 3 bases from J, the junction contained 7 bases not matched to a gene. Germline CDR1 and CDR2: ENHRY and SYGVKD. Here the CDR3 DNA reads TGTGCCATCAGTGACCTAGCGGGGCAACAAACAGATACGCAGTATTTT. Its protein is CAISDLAGQQTDTQYF.

Ten or more counts support this clonotype. The chain uses TRBV28 and TRBJ2-3, with 9 bases lining up with TRBD2. V lost 2 bases to trimming and J lost 5 bases; unmatched junction nucleotides: 8. The CDR3 sequence is 16 residues long. The V gene's germline CDR1 is MDHEN and CDR2 SYDVKM. CDR3 loop: CASSLPSGIVIDTQYF. CDR3 in DNA: TGTGCCAGCAGTTTACCTAGCGGGATCGTTATAGATACGCAGTATTTT.

This clonotype was counted at least ten times. The J gene is TRBJ2-2, the V gene TRBV11-2; 7 bases match TRBD2. The ends lost 2 bases at V and 2 bases at J; junction bases unmatched: 5. The germline V gene has CDR1 SGHAT and CDR2 FQNNGV. The length of the CDR3 is 16 residues. The CDR3 nucleotides are TGTGCCAGCAGCTTACTACTAGCGCGAAACACCGGGGAGCTGTTTTTT. The encoded protein is CASSLLLARNTGELFF.

This chain links TRBV5-4 with TRBJ2-3; D gene uncertain. This CDR3 has 13 residues. The germline gives CDR1 SGHNT, CDR2 YYREEE (reference sequence). Trimming cost V 4 bases and J 4 bases, with 10 bases left between them. The CDR3 sequence: CASSRSLPDTQYF. CDR3 bases: TGTGCCAGCAGCAGGAGCCTCCCAGATACGCAGTATTTT.

This clonotype was recorded a few times. This chain uses TRBV20-1 with TRBJ2-1; 13 nucleotides align to TRBD2. The V and J ends lost 5 bases and 4 bases, in that order; junction bases with no gene match: 5. The CDR3 is 15 amino acids. Germline V CDR1 and CDR2: DFQATT, SNEGSKA (reference sequence). CDR3 in DNA: TGCAGTGCTCCTAGACTAGCGGGAGGTTACAATGAGCAGTTCTTC. Protein: CSAPRLAGGYNEQFF.

The sample holds many counts of this clonotype. This rearrangement joins TRBV20-1 to TRBJ2-7; tentative D call: TRBD2 (6 bases). Germline V lookup: CDR1 DFQATT, CDR2 SNEGSKA (reference sequence). V shed 3 bases and J shed 3 bases, with 24 bases lying between them. This CDR3 spans 17 amino acids. As DNA, the CDR3 is TGCAGTGCTAGTGGGGGACTTCACCATCCGAGCTTCTACGAGCAGTACTTC. It codes for CSASGGLHHPSFYEQYF.

This clonotype has a count of ten or more. This sequence joins TRBV11-2 and TRBJ2-7; D may be TRBD1 or TRBD2 (5 bases each). Deletions cut 0 bases from V and 1 base from J, with 13 bases between. This CDR3 contains 16 residues. Germline values: CDR1 SGHAT, CDR2 FQNNGV. This CDR3 is CASSLEGPGLSYEQYF. The DNA for the CDR3 is TGTGCCAGCAGCTTAGAGGGACCCGGCTTATCCTACGAGCAGTACTTC.

The chain has TRBV24-1 and TRBJ2-1; the D gene is possibly TRBD2 (8 bases). The V end lost 3 bases, the J end lost 9 bases, and 23 bases lay between the germline ends. The germline V gene has CDR1 KGHDR and CDR2 SFDVKD. The CDR3 is 17 residues long. The CDR3, as DNA: TGTGCCACCAGTGATGGAGGGGGCGGCGGGAGGTCGGGTGAGCAGTTCTTC. It encodes CATSDGGGGGRSGEQFF.

This clonotype came up many times. This chain joins TRBV5-1 and TRBJ2-3, with D unresolved. The CDR3 is 15 amino acids. Trimming left V 6 bases short and J 2 bases short, with 16 bases between. Germline-derived CDR1 and CDR2 are SGHRS and YFSETQ. The CDR3 nucleotides read TGCGCCAGCACCTCGGAACTAATACACACAGATACGCAGTATTTT. Protein product: CASTSELIHTDTQYF. The variable domain in full, completed from reference TRBV5-1 and TRBJ2-3, reads KAGVTQTPRYLIKTRGQQVTLSCSPISGHRSVSWYQQTPGQGLQFLFEYFSETQRNKGNFPGRFSGRQFSNSRSEMNVSTLELGDSALYLCASTSELIHTDTQYFGPGTRLTVL.

The chain is built from TRBV15 and TRBJ1-5; D gene unclear. CDR3 length equals 14 residues. In germline, CDR1 is LNHNV, CDR2 YYDKDF (reference sequence). The V end was cut by 5 bases, the J end by 6 bases, with 14 bases between. The CDR3 reads CATSPDSGSQPQHF. CDR3 DNA sequence: TGTGCCACCAGCCCCGACTCCGGTAGTCAGCCCCAGCATTTT.

This clonotype turned up a few times. The chain joins TRBV10-1 to TRBJ2-2; the match to TRBD1 covers 8 bases. Germline V CDR1 and CDR2: WNHNN, SYGVQD (reference sequence). The CDR3 sequence is 14 residues long. Losses at the gene ends were 7 bases for V and 3 bases for J; bases not matched to a gene: 4. CDR3 sequence: CASTGGLDTGELFF. CDR3 DNA: TGCGCCAGCACAGGGGGCTTGGACACCGGGGAGCTGTTTTTT.